These 24 T cell receptor beta chains originate from one sample sequenced in a study of T cell repertoires in cytomegalovirus infection. TCRdb reprocessed the reads with MiXCR, giving one entry per CDR3 protein. This table holds approximately 280,000 distinct CDR3 sequences, around 20% found once. The antigens for these receptors are not known. Sequences were derived from cultured PBMCs, sampled from culture after CMV antigen stimulation. The receptors were sampled from a human donor in good health (CMV status not recorded). Some clones in this sample may be carry-over from other donors' samples.

The chain links TRBV18 to TRBJ1-1; D is ambiguous. Trimming shortened V by 3 bases and J by 0 bases, and 11 bases separated the two germline ends. This CDR3 comprises 15 residues. Germline values: CDR1 KGHSH, CDR2 LQKENI. The CDR3 DNA is TGTGCCAGCTCACCGTCGAGGGATATGAACACTGAAGCTTTCTTT. The encoded protein is CASSPSRDMNTEAFF.

This clonotype was seen repeatedly, ten times or more. The chain recombines TRBV7-2 with TRBJ1-5; D might be TRBD1 (5 bases). The CDR3 is made up of 15 amino acids. CDR1 and CDR2 from the germline V gene are SGHTA and FQGNSA. Trimming pared 5 bases from V and 0 bases from J, leaving 11 bases between. This CDR3 reads CASSLTEYSNQPQHF. DNA of the CDR3: TGTGCCAGCAGCCTGACAGAGTATAGCAATCAGCCCCAGCATTTT.

The rearrangement uses TRBV28 and TRBJ2-7, with TRBD1 matching 8 bases. Germline-derived CDR1 and CDR2 are MDHEN and SYDVKM. The CDR3 is 15 amino acids. V was pared by 2 bases and J by 3 bases, with 6 bases of the junction left unmatched. CDR3 sequence: CASSLPQGAFYEQYF. The CDR3 nucleotides are TGTGCCAGCAGTTTACCGCAGGGGGCATTCTACGAGCAGTACTTC.

In this sample, this clonotype turned up many times. This chain links TRBV7-9 with TRBJ2-7, with D possibly matching TRBD1 (6 bases). V was trimmed by 0 bases and J by 6 bases, leaving 9 bases between them. From germline, CDR1 is SEHNR and CDR2 FQNEAQ (reference sequence). CDR3 length: 13 amino acids. CDR3 residues: CASSLAGASEQYF. CDR3 DNA sequence: TGTGCCAGCAGCTTAGCGGGGGCAAGCGAGCAGTACTTC. The whole variable domain, filled in from reference TRBV7-9 and TRBJ2-7, reads DTGVSQNPRHKITKRGQNVTFRCDPISEHNRLYWYRQTLGQGPEFLTYFQNEAQLEKSRLLSDRFSAERPKGSFSTLEIQRTEQGDSAMYLCASSLAGASEQYFGPGTRLTVT.

There are a few counts of this clonotype. This chain uses TRBV7-2 with TRBJ2-4, with D perhaps matching TRBD2 (5 bases). Germline V lookup: CDR1 SGHTA, CDR2 FQGNSA. This CDR3 has 15 residues. Trimming took 7 bases from V and 7 from J, leaving 20 bases between them. CDR3 in amino acids: CASTEGGGHRNIQYF. CDR3 in DNA: TGTGCCAGCACAGAGGGCGGAGGTCACCGGAACATTCAGTACTTC.

This sequence joins TRBV10-3 and TRBJ2-5; TRBD2 agrees at 7 bases. The CDR3 loop spans 13 amino acids. The germline gives CDR1 ENHRY, CDR2 SYGVKD. With 9 bases clipped from V and 2 bases from J, the junction kept 6 bases outside the gene matches. In DNA form, the CDR3 reads TGTGCCATGAGTTCTAGCGGACAAGAGACCCAGTACTTC. Its translation is CAMSSSGQETQYF.

This clonotype appeared a few times. This sequence joins TRBV6-1 and TRBJ2-7; no definite D call. Looked up from germline, CDR1 is MNHNS and CDR2 is SASEGT. Trimming took off 7 bases at V and 3 bases at J, with 16 bases between the two ends. The CDR3 extends over 14 amino acids. The CDR3 loop reads CASTQGPIGYEQYF. CDR3 DNA: TGTGCCAGCACCCAAGGCCCCATCGGCTACGAGCAGTACTTC.

This clonotype came up a few times. The V and J genes are TRBV27 and TRBJ2-2; 10 bases line up with TRBD2. The trim removed 4 bases at V and 7 bases at J, leaving 9 bases unmatched. The CDR3 runs 16 residues. From germline, CDR1 is MNHEY and CDR2 SMNVEV (reference sequence). In DNA, the CDR3 is TGTGCCAGCAGTTACAAACTAGCGGGAATGGGCGGGGAGCTGTTTTTT. Its translation is CASSYKLAGMGGELFF.

V gene TRBV19 combines with J gene TRBJ2-4, with TRBD1 matching over 8 bases. There are 14 residues in the CDR3. V dropped 8 bases and J dropped 0; count of bases not matched to a gene: 3. The germline V gene has CDR1 LNHDA and CDR2 SQIVND (reference sequence). CDR3 region: CASAGTGAKNIQYF. In nucleotides, the CDR3 is TGTGCCAGTGCCGGGACAGGAGCCAAAAACATTCAGTACTTC. Combining the CDR3 with reference TRBV19 and TRBJ2-4 gives the whole variable domain DGGITQSPKYLFRKEGQNVTLSCEQNLNHDAMYWYRQDPGQGLRLIYYSQIVNDFQKGDIAEGYSVSREKKESFPLTVTSAQKNPTAFYLCASAGTGAKNIQYFGAGTRLSVL.

This clonotype was detected many times. This chain connects TRBV11-3 to TRBJ1-1; no definite D call. Germline V gene data show CDR1 as SGHNT and CDR2 as YENEEA. This CDR3 contains 13 residues. V was shortened by 5 bases and J by 2 bases, with 9 bases between the two germline ends. The CDR3 nucleotides read TGTGCCAGCAGCCAGGCACAAAACACTGAAGCTTTCTTT. Translation: CASSQAQNTEAFF.

This chain connects TRBV19 to TRBJ1-5, with TRBD1 as a possible D gene (6 bases). Germline V gene sequence: CDR1 LNHDA, CDR2 SQIVND (reference sequence). The CDR3 sequence is 15 residues long. The V end was cut by 6 bases, the J end by 0 bases, with 12 bases between. CDR3 nucleotides: TGTGCCAGTAGGGCGACAGGAGCTAGCAATCAGCCCCAGCATTTT. This translates into CASRATGASNQPQHF. Based on the CDR3 plus reference TRBV19 and TRBJ1-5, the full variable domain is DGGITQSPKYLFRKEGQNVTLSCEQNLNHDAMYWYRQDPGQGLRLIYYSQIVNDFQKGDIAEGYSVSREKKESFPLTVTSAQKNPTAFYLCASRATGASNQPQHFGDGTRLSIL.

The table lists this clonotype with many counts. The rearrangement joins TRBV28 to TRBJ2-1; D assignment may be TRBD1 or TRBD2 (6 bases each). V was clipped by 4 bases and J by 6 bases, with 22 bases between them. Germline values: CDR1 MDHEN, CDR2 SYDVKM. This CDR3 is built from 17 residues. The CDR3 DNA reads TGTGCCAGCAGTTGGGGGGCCGGGTCGGGGCCCTCCAATGAGCAGTTCTTC. Translation: CASSWGAGSGPSNEQFF.

This sequence joins TRBV7-9 and TRBJ1-1; D ambiguous. V dropped 5 bases and J dropped 2 bases, with 6 bases sitting between them. Germline CDR1 SEHNR, CDR2 FQNEAQ (reference sequence). The CDR3 sequence is 12 residues long. The chain's CDR3 is CASSQPNTEAFF. As DNA, the CDR3 is TGTGCCAGCAGCCAACCTAACACTGAAGCTTTCTTT.

The chain carries TRBV7-8 and TRBJ2-7; either TRBD1 or TRBD2 may supply D (5 bases each). Trimming pared 0 bases from V and 3 bases from J, leaving 12 bases between. Germline V CDR1 and CDR2: SGHVS, FQNEAQ. This CDR3 comprises 15 residues. CDR3 in DNA: TGTGCCAGCAGCTTAGCACCCAGGGACGGCTACGAGCAGTACGTC. Encoded protein: CASSLAPRDGYEQYV.

The rearrangement joins TRBV28 to TRBJ1-2; weak D call: TRBD1 (5 bases). The V gene's germline CDR1 is MDHEN and CDR2 SYDVKM. V lost 6 bases and J lost 5, with 10 bases in between. This CDR3 comprises 12 residues. The CDR3 nucleotides read TGTGCCAGCAGATCAGGGACGTATGGCTACACCTTC. It yields the protein CASRSGTYGYTF.

This clonotype was recorded at least ten times. The V call is TRBV7-6, the J call TRBJ2-2, with TRBD2 matching 7 bases. CDR3 size: 17 residues. V dropped 4 bases and J dropped 1; count of bases not matched to a gene: 9. CDR1 is SGHVS, CDR2 FNYEAQ, per germline. The DNA for the CDR3 is TGTGCCAGCAGCTCAGTGAAACTAGCGAAGAACACCGGGGAGCTGTTTTTT. The encoded protein is CASSSVKLAKNTGELFF. Based on the CDR3 plus reference TRBV7-6 and TRBJ2-2, the full variable domain is GAGVSQSPRYKVTKRGQDVALRCDPISGHVSLYWYRQALGQGPEFLTYFNYEAQQDKSGLPNDRFSAERPEGSISTLTIQRTEQRDSAMYRCASSSVKLAKNTGELFFGEGSRLTVL.

The sample holds a few counts of this clonotype. Here the CDR3 reads CSANPTSGRANEQFF. CDR3 nucleotides: TGCAGTGCTAATCCGACTAGCGGGAGAGCCAATGAGCAGTTCTTC. The chain recombines TRBV20-1 with TRBJ2-1; 12 positions agree with TRBD2. J gave up 6 bases and V 4 bases, and 7 bases lay outside the gene matches. CDR1 and CDR2 from the germline V gene are DFQATT and SNEGSKA (reference sequence). CDR3 length equals 15 residues.

At least ten counts were recorded for this clonotype. The chain joins TRBV7-2 to TRBJ2-1; 7 bases map to TRBD2. The CDR3 extends over 12 amino acids. Germline loops: CDR1 SGHTA, CDR2 FQGNSA. Unmatched junction bases numbered 4, after V lost 5 bases and J lost 9 bases. CDR3 in DNA: TGTGCCAGCAGCCTGGGGGGGGGTGAGCAGTTCTTC. Translation: CASSLGGGEQFF.

The rearrangement uses TRBV7-6 and TRBJ1-3; no reliable D call. V shed 1 base and J shed 4 bases, with 8 bases lying between them. Germline assignment: CDR1 SGHVS and CDR2 FNYEAQ. This CDR3 region has 14 residues. This CDR3 reads CASSLGVHGNTIYF. The CDR3, as DNA: TGTGCCAGCAGCTTAGGCGTCCACGGAAACACCATATATTTT.

The chain is built from TRBV9 and TRBJ2-1, with D maybe TRBD2 (5 bases). Germline assignment: CDR1 SGDLS and CDR2 YYNGEE. This CDR3 contains 15 residues. Trimming took off 2 bases at V and 0 bases at J, with 9 bases between the two ends. CDR3 DNA sequence: TGTGCCAGCAGCGTCCGACTAAGCTCCTACAATGAGCAGTTCTTC. Protein sequence: CASSVRLSSYNEQFF.

This clonotype occurred many times. The chain has TRBV6-2 or TRBV6-3 and TRBJ1-5; 8 positions agree with TRBD1. Germline CDR1 MNHEY, CDR2 SVGEGT. CDR3 length: 14 amino acids. V lost 6 bases and J lost 3; bases outside the gene matches: 4. The CDR3, as DNA: TGTGCCAGCAGGCGGACAGGGAACAATCAGCCCCAGCATTTT. Translating it yields CASRRTGNNQPQHF.

The V gene is TRBV6-2 or TRBV6-3, the J gene TRBJ2-2; 9 bases fit TRBD2. Germline assignment: CDR1 MNHEY and CDR2 SVGEGT. The CDR3 is 17 residues long. With 4 bases clipped from V and 1 base from J, the junction kept 7 bases outside the gene matches. CDR3 protein: CASSWSRTSVNTGELFF. The CDR3 DNA reads as TGTGCCAGCAGTTGGTCTAGGACTAGCGTGAACACCGGGGAGCTGTTTTTT.

This chain uses TRBV6-2 or TRBV6-3 with TRBJ2-1; D is undetermined. The CDR3 is 12 residues long. Germline CDR1 is MNHEY and CDR2 is SVGEGT. V was trimmed by 6 bases and J by 6 bases, leaving 9 bases between them. The CDR3 protein is CASSPPLNEQFF. CDR3 coding DNA: TGTGCCAGCAGCCCCCCCCTCAATGAGCAGTTCTTC.

This clonotype was seen repeatedly, ten times or more. The gene calls are TRBV7-2 and TRBJ2-2; weak D call: TRBD2 (5 bases). CDR3 length equals 15 residues. Trimming shortened V by 1 base and J by 7 bases, and 13 bases separated the two germline ends. Germline values: CDR1 SGHTA, CDR2 FQGNSA. CDR3 in DNA: TGTGCCAGCAGCTTAGAAGTCGCGAGGGACGGGGAGCTGTTTTTT. It encodes CASSLEVARDGELFF. The full variable domain, completed using reference TRBV7-2 and TRBJ2-2, is GAGVSQSPSNKVTEKGKDVELRCDPISGHTALYWYRQSLGQGLEFLIYFQGNSAPDKSGLPSDRFSAERTGGSVSTLTIQRTQQEDSAVYLCASSLEVARDGELFFGEGSRLTVL.